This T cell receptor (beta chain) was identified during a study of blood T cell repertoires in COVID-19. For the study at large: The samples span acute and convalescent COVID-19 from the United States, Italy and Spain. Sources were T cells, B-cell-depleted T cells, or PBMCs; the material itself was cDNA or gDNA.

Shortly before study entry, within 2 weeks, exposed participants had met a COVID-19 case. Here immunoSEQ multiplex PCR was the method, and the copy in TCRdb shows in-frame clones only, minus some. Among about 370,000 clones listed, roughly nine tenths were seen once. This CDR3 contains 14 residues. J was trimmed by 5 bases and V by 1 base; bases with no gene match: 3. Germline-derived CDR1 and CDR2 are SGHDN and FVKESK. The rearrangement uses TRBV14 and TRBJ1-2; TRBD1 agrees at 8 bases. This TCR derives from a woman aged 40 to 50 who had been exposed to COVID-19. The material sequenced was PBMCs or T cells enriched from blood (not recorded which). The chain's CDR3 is CASSQGGQVYGYTF. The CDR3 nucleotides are TGTGCCAGCAGCCAAGGGGGACAGGTTTATGGCTACACCTTC.